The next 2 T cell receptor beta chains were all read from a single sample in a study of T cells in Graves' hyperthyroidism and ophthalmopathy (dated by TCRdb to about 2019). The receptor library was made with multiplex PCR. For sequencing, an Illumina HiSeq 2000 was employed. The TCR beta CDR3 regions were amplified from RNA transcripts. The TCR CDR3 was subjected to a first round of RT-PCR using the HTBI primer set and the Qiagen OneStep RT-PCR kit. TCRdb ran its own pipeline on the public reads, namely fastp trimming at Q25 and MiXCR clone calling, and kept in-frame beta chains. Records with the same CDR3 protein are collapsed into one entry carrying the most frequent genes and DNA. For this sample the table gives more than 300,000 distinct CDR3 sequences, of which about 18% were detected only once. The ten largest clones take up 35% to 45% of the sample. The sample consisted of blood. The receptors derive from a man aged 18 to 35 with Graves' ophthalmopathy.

The CDR3 reads CAVYEQYF. In nucleotides, the CDR3 is TGTGCCGTCTACGAGCAGTACTTC. The chain is built from TRBV6-2 or TRBV6-3 and TRBJ2-7; D is unclear. This CDR3 comprises 8 residues. Germline CDR1 MNHEY, CDR2 SVGEGT. V lost 11 bases and J lost 3, with 2 bases in between.

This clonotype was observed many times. This CDR3 reads CASSRTGRETQYF. The CDR3 DNA reads TGTGCCAGCTCACGAACGGGGAGAGAGACCCAGTACTTC. The V call is TRBV18, the J call TRBJ2-5, with D maybe TRBD2 (5 bases). The length of the CDR3 is 13 residues. The ends were cut back, 4 bases at V and 4 bases at J, with 10 bases in the middle. The germline CDR1 and CDR2 sequences are KGHSH and LQKENI. Filled out from reference TRBV18 and TRBJ2-5, the complete variable domain reads NAGVMQNPRHLVRRRGQEARLRCSPMKGHSHVYWYRQLPEEGLKFMVYLQKENIIDESGMPKERFSAEFPKEGPSILRIQQVVRGDSAAYFCASSRTGRETQYFGPGTRLLVL.